Listed here are 19 T cell receptor beta chains from one sample, sequenced in a study of shared clonotypes between healthy human individuals. Produced via immunoSEQ multiplex PCR; TCRdb's table is partial and in-frame only. Of roughly 2,500,000 clones detected, 93% appear once; the ten largest clones hold about 0.38%. The source material was naive CD4+ T cells from PBMCs. As for subset: CD45RA+ positively selected. The origin of the receptors is a man aged 18 to 35 in good health. Some clones in this sample may be carry-over from other donors' samples.

The J gene is TRBJ2-1, the V gene TRBV5-1; 7 positions match TRBD2. V lost 5 bases to trimming and J lost 6 bases; unmatched junction nucleotides: 8. The CDR3 contains 14 residues. Germline V CDR1 and CDR2: SGHRS, YFSETQ. This CDR3 is CASSRGEALNEQFF. In nucleotides, the CDR3 is TGCGCCAGCAGTCGGGGGGAGGCTCTCAATGAGCAGTTCTTC.

This chain connects TRBV5-1 to TRBJ1-1; D is ambiguous. The CDR3 extends over 15 amino acids. V was pared by 1 base and J by 0 bases, with 10 bases between. Germline lookup yields CDR1 SGHRS and CDR2 YFSETQ. CDR3 nucleotides: TGCGCCAGCAGCTTGTGGGGAACCATGAACACTGAAGCTTTCTTT. Translated: CASSLWGTMNTEAFF.

The genes are TRBV15 and TRBJ1-2; the match to TRBD1 covers 8 bases. CDR3 length: 16 residues. Germline V gene lookup returns CDR1 LNHNV and CDR2 YYDKDF (reference sequence). V dropped 2 bases and J dropped 7; count of bases not matched to a gene: 12. CDR3 DNA sequence: TGTGCCACCAGCAGACCCGTGGGGCAGGGGGCGCTTGGCTACACCTTC. It yields the protein CATSRPVGQGALGYTF. Full variable domain (rest looked up from reference TRBV15 and TRBJ1-2): DAMVIQNPRYQVTQFGKPVTLSCSQTLNHNVMYWYQQKSSQAPKLLFHYYDKDFNNEADTPDNFQSRRPNTSFCFLDIRSPGLGDTAMYLCATSRPVGQGALGYTFGSGTRLTVV.

On this clone: The same CDR3 arises from other DNA sequences in this sample as well. The V gene is TRBV7-9, the J gene TRBJ1-3; no definite D call. Between the trimmed V and J ends, which lost 0 bases and 0 bases, there was a span of 9 bases. Germline V gives CDR1 SEHNR, CDR2 FQNEAQ (reference sequence). There are 16 residues in the CDR3. The CDR3 sequence is CASSLALASSGNTIYF. The CDR3 nucleotides are TGTGCCAGCAGCTTAGCGCTGGCGAGCTCTGGAAACACCATATATTTT.

This clone has a single count. V usage is TRBV5-4 and J usage is TRBJ2-5; maybe TRBD2 (6 bases). Trimming removed 4 bases at V and 4 bases at J, with 11 bases between. The length of the CDR3 is 13 residues. CDR1 and CDR2 (germline): SGHNT, YYREEE (reference sequence). The DNA for the CDR3 is TGTGCCAGCAGCAGAGGACTATTAGAGACCCAGTACTTC. Protein: CASSRGLLETQYF.

The chain couples TRBV28 to TRBJ2-2; 7 bases align to TRBD1. The CDR3 runs 16 residues. After removal of 4 bases from V and 6 bases from J, the junction contained 11 bases not matched to a gene. Germline CDR1 is MDHEN and CDR2 is SYDVKM. CDR3 DNA: TGTGCCAGCAGTTCCACCCACAGGGGTCCGGCCGGGGAGCTGTTTTTT. Encoded protein: CASSSTHRGPAGELFF.

The rearrangement joins TRBV27 to TRBJ2-5, with D unclear. V was shortened by 5 bases and J by 5 bases, with 12 bases between the two germline ends. The CDR3 extends over 13 amino acids. Germline CDR1 MNHEY, CDR2 SMNVEV (reference sequence). The chain's CDR3 is CASSPLPLETQYF. DNA for the CDR3: TGTGCCAGCAGTCCCCTACCCCTGGAGACCCAGTACTTC.

The genes are TRBV5-4 and TRBJ2-2, with no clear D. Looked up from germline, CDR1 is SGHNT and CDR2 is YYREEE (reference sequence). The CDR3 loop spans 14 amino acids. Trimming pared 4 bases from V and 4 bases from J, leaving 11 bases between. CDR3 residues: CASSPGLRTGELFF. CDR3 nucleotides: TGTGCCAGCAGCCCCGGCCTCCGCACCGGGGAGCTGTTTTTT.

The genes are TRBV23-1 and TRBJ2-7; TRBD1 might be the D (6 bases). TRBV23-1 counts as an open reading frame of uncertain function. Trimming cost V 10 bases and J 2 bases, with 12 bases left between them. The CDR3 is 12 amino acids. As DNA, the CDR3 is TGCGCCACCGGGCAGGGGACCTACGAGCAGTACTTC. Its protein is CATGQGTYEQYF.

The chain uses TRBV5-1 and TRBJ1-6; D is unresolved. Germline CDR1 SGHRS, CDR2 YFSETQ. The CDR3 totals 14 residues. With 5 bases removed from V and 2 bases from J, the gap between germline ends came to 8 bases. DNA of the CDR3: TGCGCCAGCAGTACGGGAGCCTATAATTCACCCCTCCACTTT. As protein: CASSTGAYNSPLHF.

In this sample, this clone turned up a few times. V is TRBV7-2 and J is TRBJ2-2, with D unclear. The CDR3 has 13 residues. Trimming left V 1 base short and J 3 bases short, with 3 bases between. Germline lookup yields CDR1 SGHTA and CDR2 FQGNSA. CDR3 nucleotide sequence: TGTGCCAGCAGCTTAGATTACACCGGGGAGCTGTTTTTT. Its translation is CASSLDYTGELFF.

CDR3 loop: CATSRTGATEQYF. The CDR3 DNA is TGTGCCACCAGCCGGACGGGGGCAACCGAGCAGTACTTC. V is TRBV15 and J is TRBJ2-7, with D perhaps TRBD1 or TRBD2 (6 bases each). The CDR3 sequence is 13 residues long. Germline-derived CDR1 and CDR2 are LNHNV and YYDKDF (reference sequence). Trimming left V 5 bases short and J 6 bases short, with 14 bases between.

This chain joins TRBV9 and TRBJ2-7; 8 bases fit TRBD1. CDR3 length: 15 residues. J was trimmed by 0 bases and V by 2 bases; bases with no gene match: 4. Germline V gene sequence: CDR1 SGDLS, CDR2 YYNGEE. DNA of the CDR3: TGTGCCAGCAGCGTTAGGCAGGGGGCCTCCTACGAGCAGTACTTC. Amino acids: CASSVRQGASYEQYF.

V usage is TRBV11-3 and J usage is TRBJ2-1; 9 nucleotides line up with TRBD2. The germline V gene encodes CDR1 SGHNT and CDR2 YENEEA. The CDR3 sequence is 13 residues long. Trimming cost V 2 bases and J 7 bases; bases outside gene matches: 0. The CDR3 here is CASSLTSGNEQFF. CDR3 nucleotide sequence: TGTGCCAGCAGCTTAACTAGCGGGAATGAGCAGTTCTTC.

This sequence joins TRBV5-1 and TRBJ1-2; D perhaps matches TRBD1 (5 bases). Trimming removed 4 bases from V and 7 bases from J, with 14 bases in between. Germline CDR1 reads SGHRS; CDR2 reads YFSETQ. CDR3 length: 13 residues. CDR3 sequence (DNA): TGCGCCAGCAGCCAGGGAGGCAGCGGTGGCTACACCTTC. Its protein product is CASSQGGSGGYTF.

This chain connects TRBV5-6 to TRBJ1-1; TRBD1 might be the D (6 bases). Germline V CDR1 and CDR2: SGHDT, YYEEEE. V was shortened by 3 bases and J by 4 bases, with 16 bases between the two germline ends. The CDR3 runs 15 residues. This CDR3 reads CASSSRAGGATEAFF. CDR3 DNA: TGTGCCAGCAGCTCCCGGGCCGGGGGGGCCACTGAAGCTTTCTTT.

This clone occurred once. The chain uses TRBV11-3 and TRBJ2-7, with D perhaps matching TRBD2 (5 bases). This CDR3 region has 13 residues. Germline-derived CDR1 and CDR2 are SGHNT and YENEEA. The V and J ends lost 8 bases and 5 bases respectively, with 16 bases between them. CDR3 sequence (DNA): TGTGCCAGCTCCGAGGGTCCCCTCCACGAGCAGTACTTC. Its translation is CASSEGPLHEQYF.

This clone was detected once. The sample contains more than one DNA sequence encoding this CDR3. The V call is TRBV11-3, the J call TRBJ2-1, with 7 bases that match TRBD2. The V gene end was trimmed by 1 base and the J gene end by 1 base; junction bases not matched to a gene: 4. Germline CDR1 reads SGHNT; CDR2 reads YENEEA. The CDR3 totals 16 residues. The CDR3 DNA reads as TGTGCCAGCAGCTTAGGGGGGGGTAATTCCTACAATGAGCAGTTCTTC. Protein: CASSLGGGNSYNEQFF.

This clone was recorded only once. The chain recombines TRBV28 with TRBJ2-7; 10 bases are shared with TRBD1. Germline V gene data show CDR1 as MDHEN and CDR2 as SYDVKM. J gave up 2 bases and V 3 bases, and 13 bases lay outside the gene matches. This CDR3 region has 18 residues. The CDR3 reads CASSFQTGGQGVTYEQYF. The DNA for the CDR3 is TGTGCCAGCAGTTTTCAAACCGGAGGACAGGGGGTAACCTACGAGCAGTACTTC.